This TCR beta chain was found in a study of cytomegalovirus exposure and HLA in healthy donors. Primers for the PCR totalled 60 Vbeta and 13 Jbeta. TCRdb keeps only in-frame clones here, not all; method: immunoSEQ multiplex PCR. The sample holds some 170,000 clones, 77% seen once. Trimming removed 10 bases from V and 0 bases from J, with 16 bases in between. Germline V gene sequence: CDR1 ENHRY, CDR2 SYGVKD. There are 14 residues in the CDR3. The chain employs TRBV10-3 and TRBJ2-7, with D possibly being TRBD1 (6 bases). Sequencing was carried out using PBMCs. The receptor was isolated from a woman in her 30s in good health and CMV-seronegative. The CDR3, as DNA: TGTGCCACTTCATCCCGGGACAACTCCTACGAGCAGTACTTC. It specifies CATSSRDNSYEQYF.